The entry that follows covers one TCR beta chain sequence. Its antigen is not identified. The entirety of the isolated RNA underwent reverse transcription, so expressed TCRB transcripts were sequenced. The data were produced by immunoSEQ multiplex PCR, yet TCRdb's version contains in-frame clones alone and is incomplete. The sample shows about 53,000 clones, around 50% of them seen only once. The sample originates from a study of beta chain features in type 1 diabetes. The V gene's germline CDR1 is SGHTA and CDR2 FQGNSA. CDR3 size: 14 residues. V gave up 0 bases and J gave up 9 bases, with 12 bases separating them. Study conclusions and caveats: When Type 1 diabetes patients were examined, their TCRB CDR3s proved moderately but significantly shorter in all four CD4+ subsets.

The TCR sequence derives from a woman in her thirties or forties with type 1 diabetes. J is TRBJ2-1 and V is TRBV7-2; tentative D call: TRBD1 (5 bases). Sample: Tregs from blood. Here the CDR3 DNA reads TGTGCCAGCAGCTTAGCGCGCCCTGGGGCTGAGCAGTTCTTC. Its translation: CASSLARPGAEQFF.